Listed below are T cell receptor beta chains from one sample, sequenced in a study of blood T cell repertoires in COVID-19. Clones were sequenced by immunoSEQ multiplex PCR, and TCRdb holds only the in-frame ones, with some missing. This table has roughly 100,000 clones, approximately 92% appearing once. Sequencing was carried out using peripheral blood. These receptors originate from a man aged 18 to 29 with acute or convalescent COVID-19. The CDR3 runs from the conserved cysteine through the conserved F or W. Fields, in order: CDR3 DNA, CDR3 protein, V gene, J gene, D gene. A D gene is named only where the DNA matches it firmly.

CDR3nt: TGTGCCAGCAGCCAAGACGCGCGCAATGAGCAGTTCTTC
CDR3aa: CASSQDARNEQFF
v_gene: TRBV3-1/TRBV3-2
j_gene: TRBJ2-1
d_gene: .

CDR3nt: TGTGCCAGCAGTGTCGGGGGGACAGGGAGGCAGCCCCAGCATTTT
CDR3aa: CASSVGGTGRQPQHF
v_gene: TRBV25-1
j_gene: TRBJ1-5
d_gene: TRBD1

CDR3nt: TGTGCCATCAGCTACCAGGGAGGAGCTGCTGAAGCTTTCTTT
CDR3aa: CAISYQGGAAEAFF
v_gene: TRBV10-3
j_gene: TRBJ1-1
d_gene: .

CDR3nt: TGTGCCAGCAGCTCGGGACAGGATAGCAATCAGCCCCAGCATTTT
CDR3aa: CASSSGQDSNQPQHF
v_gene: TRBV5-8
j_gene: TRBJ1-5
d_gene: TRBD1

CDR3nt: TGTGCCAGCAGCAAAATCCTGACAGGGTCGAACACTGAAGCTTTCTTT
CDR3aa: CASSKILTGSNTEAFF
v_gene: TRBV14
j_gene: TRBJ1-1
d_gene: TRBD1

CDR3nt: TGTGCCAGCAAAGCGACAGGGGCACAGGGCTACACCTTC
CDR3aa: CASKATGAQGYTF
v_gene: TRBV2
j_gene: TRBJ1-2
d_gene: TRBD1

CDR3nt: TGTGCCAGCAGCTCCGCAGGGGACAATGAGCAGTTCTTC
CDR3aa: CASSSAGDNEQFF
v_gene: TRBV3-1/TRBV3-2
j_gene: TRBJ2-1
d_gene: .

CDR3nt: TGTGCCAGCAGTGGGGAAAGGGGGCGAGGTACGCAGTATTTT
CDR3aa: CASSGERGRGTQYF
v_gene: TRBV2
j_gene: TRBJ2-3
d_gene: TRBD1

CDR3nt: TGTGCCAGCAGCGCACTAGCGGGAGCCTACAATGAGCAGTTCTTC
CDR3aa: CASSALAGAYNEQFF
v_gene: TRBV7-9
j_gene: TRBJ2-1
d_gene: TRBD2

CDR3nt: TGTGCCTGGAGACAGGGGGTCCACTCTGGAAACACCATATATTTT
CDR3aa: CAWRQGVHSGNTIYF
v_gene: TRBV30
j_gene: TRBJ1-3
d_gene: TRBD1